These 15 T cell receptor beta chains originate from one sample sequenced in a study of cytomegalovirus exposure and HLA in healthy donors. The PCR contained 60 Vbeta and 13 Jbeta primers. Using immunoSEQ multiplex PCR, the repertoire was profiled, and TCRdb retains in-frame clones only, with some absent. The sample comprises some 91,000 clones, around 74% of which are singletons, and around 7% rests with the top ten. The source material was PBMCs. These receptor sequences come from a middle-aged man in good health and CMV-seropositive.

This chain uses TRBV4-1 with TRBJ2-3; 9 bases fit TRBD2. V lost 0 bases, J lost 5 bases, and 15 bases stayed unmatched. The CDR3 is made up of 19 amino acids. Germline V gives CDR1 MGHRA, CDR2 YSYEKL. In DNA, the CDR3 is TGCGCCAGCAGCCAAGAAGGAGGCGGGGGGGGTTTTCGTGGAGATACGCAGTATTTT. Encoded protein: CASSQEGGGGGFRGDTQYF.

In its sample, this clone was seen once. The chain couples TRBV4-1 to TRBJ2-4; 9 bases are shared with TRBD1. V shed 2 bases, J shed 6 bases, and the junction held 11 bases outside the gene matches. This CDR3 has 17 residues. Germline CDR1 is MGHRA and CDR2 is YSYEKL. CDR3 loop: CASSQPHTGGWGNIQYF. CDR3 in DNA: TGCGCCAGCAGCCAACCTCACACAGGGGGCTGGGGAAACATTCAGTACTTC.

The chain couples TRBV4-1 to TRBJ2-5; D is perhaps TRBD2 (6 bases). CDR1 MGHRA and CDR2 YSYEKL come from the germline V gene. V was trimmed by 4 bases and J by 1 base, leaving 16 bases between them. The CDR3 has 16 amino acids. The CDR3 region is CASSLLQEGPQETQYF. The CDR3 DNA reads TGCGCCAGCAGCCTATTACAGGAGGGCCCCCAAGAGACCCAGTACTTC.

This clone has a handful of counts. This sequence joins TRBV7-2 and TRBJ2-7; the D gene is possibly TRBD1 (6 bases). The CDR3 consists of 16 residues. V was shortened by 1 base and J by 2 bases, with 15 bases between the two germline ends. Germline CDR1 SGHTA, CDR2 FQGNSA. CDR3 sequence reads: CASSLVGVAGAYEQYF. The DNA of the CDR3 is TGTGCCAGCAGCTTAGTAGGAGTGGCAGGGGCCTACGAGCAGTACTTC.

The chain links TRBV5-1 to TRBJ1-1; D is unclear. The V end was cut by 0 bases, the J end by 0 bases, with 9 bases between. The CDR3 loop spans 15 amino acids. Germline CDR1 SGHRS, CDR2 YFSETQ. CDR3 in amino acids: CASSLEEALNTEAFF. In DNA form, the CDR3 reads TGCGCCAGCAGCTTGGAAGAGGCCTTGAACACTGAAGCTTTCTTT.

The rearrangement links TRBV7-9 to TRBJ2-2, with TRBD1 as a possible D gene (6 bases). The CDR3 length is 14 residues. CDR1 is SEHNR and CDR2 is FQNEAQ in the germline V gene (reference sequence). Trimming shortened V by 2 bases and J by 7 bases, and 11 bases separated the two germline ends. CDR3 in DNA: TGTGCCAGCAGCTTACTGGGGGCCGTCGGGGAGCTGTTTTTT. Its protein product is CASSLLGAVGELFF.

V is TRBV7-9 and J is TRBJ2-2; 11 nucleotides agree with TRBD2. This CDR3 region has 16 residues. V was pared by 1 base and J by 6 bases, with 4 bases of the junction left unmatched. Germline assignment: CDR1 SEHNR and CDR2 FQNEAQ (reference sequence). In DNA, the CDR3 is TGTGCCAGCAGCTTAGTAGCGGGAGGGCCCTCCGGGGAGCTGTTTTTT. It encodes CASSLVAGGPSGELFF.

This chain joins TRBV6-1 and TRBJ1-2; no definite D call. Germline V CDR1 and CDR2: MNHNS, SASEGT. Trimming took off 1 base at V and 4 bases at J, with 7 bases between the two ends. The CDR3 has 13 residues. The CDR3, as DNA: TGTGCCAGCAGTGAAGGACGGGTCTATGGCTACACCTTC. Translating gives CASSEGRVYGYTF.

The V and J genes are TRBV28 and TRBJ1-5, with TRBD1 matching 7 bases. Germline assignment: CDR1 MDHEN and CDR2 SYDVKM. The CDR3 spans 14 residues. After removal of 5 bases from V and 5 bases from J, the junction contained 6 bases not matched to a gene. CDR3: CASSQGQPDQPQHF. In nucleotides, the CDR3 is TGTGCCAGCAGTCAGGGACAGCCAGATCAGCCCCAGCATTTT.

DNA of the CDR3: TGTGCCAGCAGGGGACAGAACACTGAAGCTTTCTTT. This codes for CASRGQNTEAFF. V usage is TRBV27 and J usage is TRBJ1-1; TRBD1 might be the D (6 bases). The CDR3 extends over 12 amino acids. Between the trimmed V and J ends, which lost 6 bases and 1 base, there was a span of 6 bases. CDR1 and CDR2 (germline): MNHEY, SMNVEV (reference sequence).

The chain couples TRBV28 to TRBJ2-1, with TRBD2 matching over 11 bases. This CDR3 contains 16 residues. Germline V lookup: CDR1 MDHEN, CDR2 SYDVKM. Losses at the gene ends were 3 bases for V and 7 bases for J; bases not matched to a gene: 8. The CDR3 reads CASSLNIAGGKNEQFF. The CDR3 region has the DNA TGTGCCAGCAGTTTGAACATAGCGGGAGGGAAAAATGAGCAGTTCTTC.

This chain joins TRBV6-5 and TRBJ1-5; D possibly corresponds to TRBD1 (6 bases). The V gene lost 4 bases and the J gene lost 7 bases, with 14 bases spanning the gap. The CDR3 has 14 residues. The germline gives CDR1 MNHEY, CDR2 SVGAGI. The DNA for the CDR3 is TGTGCCAGCAGTTCAAGGGACAAGTCACAGCCCCAGCATTTT. Translating it yields CASSSRDKSQPQHF.

This chain connects TRBV6-5 to TRBJ2-5; the D is unclear. Between the trimmed V and J ends, which lost 5 bases and 4 bases, there was a span of 17 bases. The CDR3 runs 15 residues. The germline gives CDR1 MNHEY, CDR2 SVGAGI. This chain's CDR3 is CASSTGYHLLETQYF. The DNA for the CDR3 is TGTGCCAGCAGTACCGGGTACCATCTACTAGAGACCCAGTACTTC.

The V call is TRBV7-8, the J call TRBJ2-1; 8 bases fit TRBD1. This CDR3 is 16 amino acids long. Trimming cost V 5 bases and J 1 base; bases outside gene matches: 7. The V gene's germline CDR1 is SGHVS and CDR2 FQNEAQ. The CDR3: CASSTMRTGSYNEQFF. CDR3 coding DNA: TGTGCCAGCAGCACTATGAGGACAGGGTCCTACAATGAGCAGTTCTTC. The entire variable domain, with the rest obtained from reference TRBV7-8 and TRBJ2-1, is as follows: GAGVSQSPRYKVAKRGQDVALRCDPISGHVSLFWYQQALGQGPEFLTYFQNEAQLDKSGLPSDRFFAERPEGSVSTLKIQRTQQEDSAVYLCASSTMRTGSYNEQFFGPGTRLTVL.

This chain uses TRBV27 with TRBJ2-5; D remains ambiguous. In germline, CDR1 is MNHEY, CDR2 SMNVEV (reference sequence). V lost 4 bases and J lost 6, with 9 bases in between. The CDR3 is 12 residues long. CDR3 amino acids: CASSSSGQTQYF. CDR3 DNA: TGTGCCAGCAGTTCCAGTGGGCAGACCCAGTACTTC.